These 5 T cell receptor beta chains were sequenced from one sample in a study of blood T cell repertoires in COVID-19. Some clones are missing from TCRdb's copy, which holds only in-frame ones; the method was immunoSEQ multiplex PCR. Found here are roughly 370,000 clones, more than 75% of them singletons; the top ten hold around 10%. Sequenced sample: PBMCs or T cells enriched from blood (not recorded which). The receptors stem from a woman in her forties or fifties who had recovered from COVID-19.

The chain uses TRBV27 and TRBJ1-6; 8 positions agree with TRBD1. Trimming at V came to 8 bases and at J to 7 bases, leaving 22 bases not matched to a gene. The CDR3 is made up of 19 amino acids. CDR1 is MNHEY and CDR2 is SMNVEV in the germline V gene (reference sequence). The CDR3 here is CASLPSTGTGLRGNSPLHF. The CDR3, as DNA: TGTGCCAGCCTCCCCTCAACCGGGACAGGTCTTAGGGGCAATTCACCCCTCCACTTT.

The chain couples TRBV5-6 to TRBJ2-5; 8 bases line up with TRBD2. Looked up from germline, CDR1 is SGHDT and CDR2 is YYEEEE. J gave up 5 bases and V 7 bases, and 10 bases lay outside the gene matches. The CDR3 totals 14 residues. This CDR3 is CASGVSGVGETQYF. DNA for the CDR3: TGTGCCAGCGGAGTTAGCGGGGTTGGTGAGACCCAGTACTTC.

DNA of the CDR3: TGCAGCGTCGTCAACCCGGACAGGGAAGATGAGCAGTTCTTC. Protein: CSVVNPDREDEQFF. The rearrangement links TRBV29-1 to TRBJ2-1, with TRBD1 matching 8 bases. The V segment lost 6 bases and the J segment 8 bases; nucleotides outside the gene matches: 12. CDR3 length: 14 amino acids. Germline V gives CDR1 SQVTM, CDR2 ANQGSEA.

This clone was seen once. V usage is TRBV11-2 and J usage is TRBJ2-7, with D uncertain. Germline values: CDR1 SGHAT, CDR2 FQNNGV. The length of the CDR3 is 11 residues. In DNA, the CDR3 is TGTGCTAGCTCCGGTTCTCTCGAGCAGTACTTC. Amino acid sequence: CASSGSLEQYF.

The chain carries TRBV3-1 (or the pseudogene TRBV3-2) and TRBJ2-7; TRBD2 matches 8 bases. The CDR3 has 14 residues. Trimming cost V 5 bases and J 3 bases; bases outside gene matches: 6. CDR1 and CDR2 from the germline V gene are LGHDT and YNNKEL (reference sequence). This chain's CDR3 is CASSIGGGRYEQYF. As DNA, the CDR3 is TGTGCCAGCAGCATCGGCGGGGGGCGCTACGAGCAGTACTTC.